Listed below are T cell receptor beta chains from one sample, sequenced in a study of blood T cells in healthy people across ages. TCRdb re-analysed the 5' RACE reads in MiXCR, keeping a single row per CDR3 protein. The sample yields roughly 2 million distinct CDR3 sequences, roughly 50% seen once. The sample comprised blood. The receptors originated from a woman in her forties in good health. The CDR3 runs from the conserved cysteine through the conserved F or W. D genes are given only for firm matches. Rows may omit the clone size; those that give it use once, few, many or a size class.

DNA: TGTGCCTCGTATGGAGGCGGGGAGCTGTTTTTT; CDR3: CASYGGGELFF; size: -; V: TRBV2; J: TRBJ2-2; D: -
DNA: TGTGCCAGCAGCTTATGGGGGGGGAACGCTGAAGCTTTCTTT; CDR3: CASSLWGGNAEAFF; size: -; V: TRBV13; J: TRBJ1-1; D: -
DNA: TGTGCCAGCAGCTTAGTTACGACGGGGGGTTACGAGCAGTACTTC; CDR3: CASSLVTTGGYEQYF; size: -; V: TRBV11-2; J: TRBJ2-7; D: TRBD2
DNA: TGTGCCAGCAGCCCAGGCCGGGACAGGGGGGGTGAGCAGTTCTTC; CDR3: CASSPGRDRGGEQFF; size: few; V: TRBV7-2; J: TRBJ2-1; D: TRBD1
DNA: TGTGCCACCAGTGATGCTGGGACACGGTCGGAAAAACTGTTTTTT; CDR3: CATSDAGTRSEKLFF; size: -; V: TRBV24-1; J: TRBJ1-4; D: -
DNA: TGTGCCAGCAGTTTATCCCGCGGGCGAATTTTAGGAGAGACCCAGTACTTC; CDR3: CASSLSRGRILGETQYF; size: -; V: TRBV27; J: TRBJ2-5; D: -
DNA: TGTGCCAGCAGCCCCGACCCTGGGAGGGAAGAGACCCAGTACTTC; CDR3: CASSPDPGREETQYF; size: -; V: TRBV7-3; J: TRBJ2-5; D: TRBD2
DNA: TGCGCCAGCAGCCAAGATGCCGCCGGGCGGGGGGCAGATACGCAGTATTTT; CDR3: CASSQDAAGRGADTQYF; size: -; V: TRBV4-3; J: TRBJ2-3; D: TRBD2
DNA: TGCAGTAGGACTCGTGGCCCGAACCAAGAGACCCAGTACTTC; CDR3: CSRTRGPNQETQYF; size: -; V: TRBV20-1; J: TRBJ2-5; D: -
DNA: TGTGCCAGCAGCTCATGGGGGCTAGCAGGGTCCAATGAGCAGTTCTTC; CDR3: CASSSWGLAGSNEQFF; size: -; V: TRBV11-2; J: TRBJ2-1; D: -
DNA: TGTGCCAGCAGTTACTCCATTCATTCCGGGACAGGGAACTATGGCTACACCTTC; CDR3: CASSYSIHSGTGNYGYTF; size: -; V: TRBV6-5; J: TRBJ1-2; D: TRBD1
DNA: TGTGCCAGCAGCCACGGGACAGGGGGGATGAATAATTCACCCCTCCACTTT; CDR3: CASSHGTGGMNNSPLHF; size: -; V: TRBV7-2; J: TRBJ1-6; D: TRBD1
DNA: TGTGCCAGCAGCTTAAAGGTCGCGGGACTAGCGGGGGCAGAGACCCAGTACTTC; CDR3: CASSLKVAGLAGAETQYF; size: -; V: TRBV7-2; J: TRBJ2-5; D: TRBD2
DNA: TGTGCCAGCAGCTCTAGCGGGGGGGCCGTGAGCACAGATACGCAGTATTTT; CDR3: CASSSSGGAVSTDTQYF; size: few; V: TRBV7-2; J: TRBJ2-3; D: TRBD2
DNA: TGCAGTGCTAGTTGGGGAGGCTACACCTTC; CDR3: CSASWGGYTF; size: -; V: TRBV20-1; J: TRBJ1-2; D: -
DNA: TGCGCCAGCAGGGAGGATATAGGCTTCTCCTATAATTCACCCCTCCACTTT; CDR3: CASREDIGFSYNSPLHF; size: -; V: TRBV5-1; J: TRBJ1-6; D: -
DNA: TGTGCCAGCAGCATCACAGGGGCTAGCACAGATACGCAGTATTTT; CDR3: CASSITGASTDTQYF; size: -; V: TRBV9; J: TRBJ2-3; D: TRBD1
DNA: TGTGCCAGCACCGGGAGGGGTCATGAGCAGTTCTTC; CDR3: CASTGRGHEQFF; size: few; V: TRBV12-3/TRBV12-4; J: TRBJ2-1; D: TRBD2
DNA: TGTGCCAGCAGCCAAGGACAGTTCCAAGAGACCCAGTACTTC; CDR3: CASSQGQFQETQYF; size: few; V: TRBV6-2/TRBV6-3; J: TRBJ2-5; D: -
DNA: TGCAGCGTAGAGACAGGGAGCGGCACAGATACGCAGTATTTT; CDR3: CSVETGSGTDTQYF; size: -; V: TRBV29-1; J: TRBJ2-3; D: TRBD1
DNA: TGTGCCACCAACACAGGGGGCGGTAATGAAAAACTGTTTTTT; CDR3: CATNTGGGNEKLFF; size: -; V: TRBV15; J: TRBJ1-4; D: TRBD1
DNA: TGTGCCAGCAGCGTAGGGGGTAGCAGCTCCTACAATGAGCAGTTCTTC; CDR3: CASSVGGSSSYNEQFF; size: -; V: TRBV9; J: TRBJ2-1; D: -
DNA: TGTGCCAGCAGCTTTCCAGGGGGCAGCGGGGAGCTGTTTTTT; CDR3: CASSFPGGSGELFF; size: -; V: TRBV5-5; J: TRBJ2-2; D: TRBD1
DNA: TGCAGTGCTAGTCGTGACAGCGCTAGCACAGATACGCAGTATTTT; CDR3: CSASRDSASTDTQYF; size: -; V: TRBV20-1; J: TRBJ2-3; D: -
DNA: TGTGCCAGCAGCCCCCGACTTGGTCTTAATGAAAAACTGTTTTTT; CDR3: CASSPRLGLNEKLFF; size: once; V: TRBV9; J: TRBJ1-4; D: -
DNA: TGTGCCAGCAGATTGACAGGGCGGAATCAGCCCCAGCATTTT; CDR3: CASRLTGRNQPQHF; size: -; V: TRBV6-1; J: TRBJ1-5; D: TRBD1
DNA: TGTGCCAGCAGGCTCCCAGGGGTGAGGACAGATACGCAGTATTTT; CDR3: CASRLPGVRTDTQYF; size: -; V: TRBV12-3/TRBV12-4; J: TRBJ2-3; D: -
DNA: TGTGCCAGCAGCTTCCGCGGGGGGGCCCATGAGACCCAGTACTTC; CDR3: CASSFRGGAHETQYF; size: -; V: TRBV11-3; J: TRBJ2-5; D: TRBD2
DNA: TGTGCCAGCATGTCGGGGGAAACCCACAATGAGCAGTTCTTC; CDR3: CASMSGETHNEQFF; size: few; V: TRBV12-3/TRBV12-4; J: TRBJ2-1; D: -
DNA: TGTGCCAGCAGTGTCGGGGGGGCCGGAGAGACCCAGTACTTC; CDR3: CASSVGGAGETQYF; size: many; V: TRBV7-2; J: TRBJ2-5; D: TRBD2
DNA: TGCAGCGTTGAAGAGGGACAGGGAATTGATAATGAGCAGTTCTTC; CDR3: CSVEEGQGIDNEQFF; size: few; V: TRBV29-1; J: TRBJ2-1; D: TRBD1
DNA: TGTGCCAGCAGTTTGCCTTCGGACAGGGTGAAAGAGACCCAGTACTTC; CDR3: CASSLPSDRVKETQYF; size: -; V: TRBV28; J: TRBJ2-5; D: TRBD1
DNA: TGTGCCAGCAACCGAGACAGGGCTGGGGCCAACGTCCTGACTTTC; CDR3: CASNRDRAGANVLTF; size: few; V: TRBV6-1; J: TRBJ2-6; D: TRBD1
DNA: TGCGCCAGCAGCTTCGACGGCCTGTTGAATGAGCAGTTCTTC; CDR3: CASSFDGLLNEQFF; size: -; V: TRBV5-1; J: TRBJ2-1; D: -
DNA: TGCGCCAGCAAGCGGGACTTTGGGGCCGATACGCAGTATTTT; CDR3: CASKRDFGADTQYF; size: -; V: TRBV10-2; J: TRBJ2-3; D: TRBD2
DNA: TGTTCCACCAGCAGGCCTTCTAGCACAGATACGCAGTATTTT; CDR3: CSTSRPSSTDTQYF; size: -; V: TRBV15; J: TRBJ2-3; D: -
DNA: TGCGCCAGCAGCCAAGAGGGTCTCAGCTCCTACGAGCAGTACTTC; CDR3: CASSQEGLSSYEQYF; size: -; V: TRBV4-3; J: TRBJ2-7; D: -
DNA: TGTGCCAGCAGACCGGGACAGGGCGGGAGTAACTATGGCTACACCTTC; CDR3: CASRPGQGGSNYGYTF; size: -; V: TRBV2; J: TRBJ1-2; D: TRBD1
DNA: TGCAGTGCTAGATCCGAATATGAGCAGTACTTC; CDR3: CSARSEYEQYF; size: -; V: TRBV20-1; J: TRBJ2-7; D: -
DNA: TGCGCCAGCAGCTTGGAAGCGGGAGCTCGGGAGACCCAGTACTTC; CDR3: CASSLEAGARETQYF; size: -; V: TRBV5-1; J: TRBJ2-5; D: TRBD2
DNA: TGTGCCAGCAGTCGTGCAGGGGCAGATACGCAGTATTTT; CDR3: CASSRAGADTQYF; size: few; V: TRBV12-3/TRBV12-4; J: TRBJ2-3; D: -
DNA: TGCGCCAGCAGCCAAGAAAGCGCGGGCTATGGCTACACCTTC; CDR3: CASSQESAGYGYTF; size: few; V: TRBV4-1; J: TRBJ1-2; D: -
DNA: TGTGCCAGCAGCCCCTATAGAGGGGGGAGGAGTTGGCAGTATTTT; CDR3: CASSPYRGGRSWQYF; size: few; V: TRBV28; J: TRBJ2-3; D: -
DNA: TGCGCCGGCAGCCCGTCGGGGACAGGGGGCGCCGAGCAGTACTTC; CDR3: CAGSPSGTGGAEQYF; size: -; V: TRBV4-1; J: TRBJ2-7; D: TRBD1
DNA: TGCAGTGATCTAAGCAGGGGCTATGGCTACACCTTC; CDR3: CSDLSRGYGYTF; size: -; V: TRBV20-1; J: TRBJ1-2; D: -
DNA: TGTGCCAGCAGTTACTCCTTCGACTCCTACGAGCAGTACTTC; CDR3: CASSYSFDSYEQYF; size: -; V: TRBV6-6; J: TRBJ2-7; D: -
DNA: TGTGCCAGCAGTGTTGAGGGGGCAGGCACAGATACGCAGTATTTT; CDR3: CASSVEGAGTDTQYF; size: few; V: TRBV12-3/TRBV12-4; J: TRBJ2-3; D: TRBD1